This T cell receptor (beta chain) was recovered during a study of cytomegalovirus exposure and HLA in healthy donors. Study details: A later analysis reported the 120 or so validation repertoires used the same platform as the roughly 700 first-cohort repertoires.

The CDR3 length is 14 residues. V shed 0 bases and J 6 bases; nucleotides not matched to a gene: 4. Germline CDR1 reads LNHNV; CDR2 reads YYDKDF (reference sequence). This clone was recorded once. Its antigen is still unknown. Measured with immunoSEQ multiplex PCR; TCRdb has only the in-frame clones, and not every one. The sample lists about 49,000 clones, around 94% occurring once. Whole-study results and caveats: Approximately 160 TCR beta chains were listed as cytomegalovirus-associated. The authors confirmed in vitro that three CMV-associated chains were specific for CMV antigens. Most TCR sequences were uncommon, yet certain public TCRs appeared in many donors.

The receptor comes from a man aged 18 to 35 in good health and CMV-seronegative. What was sequenced was PBMCs. J is TRBJ1-2 and V is TRBV15; TRBD1 matches at 7 bases. The CDR3: CATSRDGRGNGYTF. CDR3 DNA sequence: TGTGCCACCAGCAGAGATGGCAGGGGGAATGGCTACACCTTC.